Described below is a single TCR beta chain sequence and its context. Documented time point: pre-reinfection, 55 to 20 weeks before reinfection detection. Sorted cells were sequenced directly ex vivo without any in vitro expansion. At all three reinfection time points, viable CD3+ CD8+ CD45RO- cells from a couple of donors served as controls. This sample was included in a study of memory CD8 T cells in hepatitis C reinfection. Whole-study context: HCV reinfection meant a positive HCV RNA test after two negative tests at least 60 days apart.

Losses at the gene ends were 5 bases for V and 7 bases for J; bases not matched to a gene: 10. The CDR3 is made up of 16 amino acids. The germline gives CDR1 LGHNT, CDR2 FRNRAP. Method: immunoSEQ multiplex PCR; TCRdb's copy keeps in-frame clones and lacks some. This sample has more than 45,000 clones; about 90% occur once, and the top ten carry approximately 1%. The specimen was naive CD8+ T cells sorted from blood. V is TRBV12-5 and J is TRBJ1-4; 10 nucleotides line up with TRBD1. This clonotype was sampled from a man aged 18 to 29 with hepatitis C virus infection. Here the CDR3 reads CASGRQPGTGVEKLFF. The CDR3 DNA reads TGTGCTAGTGGTAGACAACCCGGGACAGGGGTTGAAAAACTGTTTTTT.